This T cell receptor beta chain was found in a study of blood T cell repertoires in COVID-19. In the study overall: Specimens from acute and convalescent COVID-19 originated in the United States, Italy and Spain. PBMCs, B-cell-depleted T cells, or T cells provided the cDNA or gDNA that made up the material.

Per the authors' pipeline: Amplifying reference gene primers gave estimates of nucleated cell counts. Some clones are missing from TCRdb's copy, which holds only in-frame ones; the method was immunoSEQ multiplex PCR. That table is the source of V, J and clone size, and D and trimming were worked out from the DNA. Of hundreds of thousands of clones listed, roughly 80% were seen once; the top ten hold about 10%. Germline loops: CDR1 MNHEY, CDR2 SMNVEV (reference sequence). V lost 9 bases and J lost 6; bases outside the gene matches: 11. The CDR3 length is 15 residues. The material sequenced was peripheral blood. This receptor was taken from a woman older than 75 with acute or convalescent COVID-19. The chain uses TRBV27 and TRBJ1-3, with 10 positions matching TRBD1. CDR3 region: CARVDRGLFKNTIYF. The CDR3 region has the DNA TGTGCCAGGGTTGACAGGGGGCTTTTCAAAAACACCATATATTTT.